The clone carrying this TCR beta chain showed up just a few times. Its cognate antigen is unknown. These data belong to a study of shared clonotypes between healthy human individuals. Assay execution proceeded at the deep level. Sequencing was performed with immunoSEQ multiplex PCR; in TCRdb, only in-frame clones are kept and a portion is missing. The table lists 640,000 or so clones, about 78% of them singletons, with under 2% in the top ten. General study points: Larger estimated richness was generally seen in naive subsets than in memory subsets. Generation probabilities of non-shared clonotypes were lower (relative to those shared by all four donors).

Splitting of CD4+ cells produced CD45RA+ naive and CD45RA-negative memory subsets. There are 16 residues in the CDR3. Germline values: CDR1 LGHNA, CDR2 YNFKEQ. The J segment lost 5 bases and the V segment lost 4 bases, leaving 12 bases of the junction unmatched. This clonotype originated in a woman aged 30 to 39 in good health. Sequenced sample: memory CD4+ T cells sorted from blood. Subset described: CD45RA-negative fraction. V gene TRBV4-2 combines with J gene TRBJ2-7; 9 bases are a match to TRBD1. Written as DNA, the CDR3 is TGTGCCAGCAGCCTCACGACAGGGGGATCCATTGACGAGCAGTACTTC. Translation gives CASSLTTGGSIDEQYF.